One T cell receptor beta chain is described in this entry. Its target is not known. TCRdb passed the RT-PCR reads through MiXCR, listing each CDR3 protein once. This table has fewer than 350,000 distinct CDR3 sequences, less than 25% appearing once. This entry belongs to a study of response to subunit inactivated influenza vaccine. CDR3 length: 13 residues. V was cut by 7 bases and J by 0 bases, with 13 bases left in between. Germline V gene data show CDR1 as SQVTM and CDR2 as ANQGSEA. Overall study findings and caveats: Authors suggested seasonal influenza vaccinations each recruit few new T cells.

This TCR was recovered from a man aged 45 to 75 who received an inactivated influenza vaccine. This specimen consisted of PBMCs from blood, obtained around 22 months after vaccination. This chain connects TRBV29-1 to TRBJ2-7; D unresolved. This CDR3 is CSAHLTNSYEQYF. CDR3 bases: TGCAGCGCCCATCTGACGAACTCCTACGAGCAGTACTTC.